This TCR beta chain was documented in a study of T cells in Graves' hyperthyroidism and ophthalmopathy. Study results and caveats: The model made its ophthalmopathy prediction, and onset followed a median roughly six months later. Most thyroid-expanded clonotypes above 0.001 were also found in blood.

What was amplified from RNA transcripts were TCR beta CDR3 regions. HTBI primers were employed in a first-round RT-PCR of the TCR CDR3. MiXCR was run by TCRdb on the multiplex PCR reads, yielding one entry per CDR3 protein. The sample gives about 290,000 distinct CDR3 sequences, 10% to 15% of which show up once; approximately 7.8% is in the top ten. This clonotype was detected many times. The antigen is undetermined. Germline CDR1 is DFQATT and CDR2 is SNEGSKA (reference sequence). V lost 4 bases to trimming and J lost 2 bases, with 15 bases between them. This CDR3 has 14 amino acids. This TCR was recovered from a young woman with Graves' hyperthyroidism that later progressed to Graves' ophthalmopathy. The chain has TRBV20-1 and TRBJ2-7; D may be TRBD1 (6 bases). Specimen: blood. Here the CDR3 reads CSATLWDTTYEQYF. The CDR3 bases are TGCAGTGCTACCTTATGGGACACAACCTACGAGCAGTACTTC.